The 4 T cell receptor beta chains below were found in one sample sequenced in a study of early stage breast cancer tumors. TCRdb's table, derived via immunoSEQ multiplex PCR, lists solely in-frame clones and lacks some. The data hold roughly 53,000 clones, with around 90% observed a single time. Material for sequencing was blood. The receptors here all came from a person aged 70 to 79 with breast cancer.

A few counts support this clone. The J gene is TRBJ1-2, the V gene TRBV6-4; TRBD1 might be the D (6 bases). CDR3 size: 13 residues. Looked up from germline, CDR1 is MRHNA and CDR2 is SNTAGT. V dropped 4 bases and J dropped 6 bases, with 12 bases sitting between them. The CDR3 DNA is TGTGCCAGCAGTGTTGAAGGGGGAGATGGCTACACCTTC. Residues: CASSVEGGDGYTF.

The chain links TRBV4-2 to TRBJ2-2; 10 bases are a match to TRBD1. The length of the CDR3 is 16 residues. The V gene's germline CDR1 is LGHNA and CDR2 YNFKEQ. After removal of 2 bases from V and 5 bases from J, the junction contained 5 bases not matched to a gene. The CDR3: CASSQPGTGATGELFF. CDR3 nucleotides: TGTGCCAGCAGCCAACCAGGGACAGGGGCGACCGGGGAGCTGTTTTTT.

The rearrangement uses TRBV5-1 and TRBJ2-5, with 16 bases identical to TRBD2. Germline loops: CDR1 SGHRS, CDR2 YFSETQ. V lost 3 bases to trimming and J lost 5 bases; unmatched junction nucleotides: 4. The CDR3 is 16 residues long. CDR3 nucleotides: TGCGCCAGCAGCTCGGGACTAGCGGGGGGGATGGAGACCCAGTACTTC. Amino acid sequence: CASSSGLAGGMETQYF.

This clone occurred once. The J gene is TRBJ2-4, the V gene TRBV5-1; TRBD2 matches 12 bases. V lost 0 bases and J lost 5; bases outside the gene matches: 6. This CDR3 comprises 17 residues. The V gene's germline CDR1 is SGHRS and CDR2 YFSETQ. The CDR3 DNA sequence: TGCGCCAGCAGCTTGGAGTCTAGCGGGAGGGACCAAAACATTCAGTACTTC. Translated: CASSLESSGRDQNIQYF. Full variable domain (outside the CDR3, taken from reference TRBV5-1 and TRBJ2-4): KAGVTQTPRYLIKTRGQQVTLSCSPISGHRSVSWYQQTPGQGLQFLFEYFSETQRNKGNFPGRFSGRQFSNSRSEMNVSTLELGDSALYLCASSLESSGRDQNIQYFGAGTRLSVL.